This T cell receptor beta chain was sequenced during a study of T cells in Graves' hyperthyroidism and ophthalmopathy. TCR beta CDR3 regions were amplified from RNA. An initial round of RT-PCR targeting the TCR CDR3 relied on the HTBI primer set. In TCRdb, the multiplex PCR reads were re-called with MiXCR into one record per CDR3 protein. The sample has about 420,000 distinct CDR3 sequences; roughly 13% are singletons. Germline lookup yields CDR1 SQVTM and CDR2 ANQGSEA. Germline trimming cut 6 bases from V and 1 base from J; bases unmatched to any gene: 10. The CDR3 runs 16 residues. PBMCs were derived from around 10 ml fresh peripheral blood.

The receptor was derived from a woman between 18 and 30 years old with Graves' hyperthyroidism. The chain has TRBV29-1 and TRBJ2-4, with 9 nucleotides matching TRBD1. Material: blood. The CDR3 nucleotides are TGCAGCGTAAGTCCTACCGGGACAGGGGCCAAAAACATTCAGTACTTC. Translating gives CSVSPTGTGAKNIQYF.